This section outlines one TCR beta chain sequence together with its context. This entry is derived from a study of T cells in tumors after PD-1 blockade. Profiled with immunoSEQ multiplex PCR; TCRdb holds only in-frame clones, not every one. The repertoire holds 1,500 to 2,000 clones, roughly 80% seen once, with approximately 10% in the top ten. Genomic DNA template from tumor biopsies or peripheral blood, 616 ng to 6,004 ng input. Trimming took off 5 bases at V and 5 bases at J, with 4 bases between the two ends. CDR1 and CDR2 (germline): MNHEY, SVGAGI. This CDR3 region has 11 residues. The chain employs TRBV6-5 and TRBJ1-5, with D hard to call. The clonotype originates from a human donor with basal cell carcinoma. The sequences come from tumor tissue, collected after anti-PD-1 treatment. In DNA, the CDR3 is TGTGCCAGCAGTAAGGATCAGCCCCAGCATTTT. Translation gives CASSKDQPQHF.